One and the same sample provided the 26 T cell receptor beta chains below, sequenced in a study of control samples from healthy donors and cancer patients. Generated by immunoSEQ multiplex PCR, the TCRdb table keeps only in-frame clones and is missing some. Of around 190,000 clones in the sample, 90% were seen once. The sample taken for sequencing was blood. These receptors originate from a woman between 50 and 59 years old in good health.

This clone was observed a handful of times. This chain links TRBV9 with TRBJ2-1; TRBD2 matches at 9 bases. With V trimmed by 2 bases and J by 4 bases, 4 bases remained unmatched. Germline V gives CDR1 SGDLS, CDR2 YYNGEE. The CDR3 spans 15 residues. CDR3 sequence reads: CASSVTSGAYNEQFF. CDR3 nucleotide sequence: TGTGCCAGCAGCGTGACTAGCGGAGCTTACAATGAGCAGTTCTTC.

CDR3 residues: CAWSVGGTWNTEAFF. The CDR3, as DNA: TGTGCCTGGAGTGTAGGGGGGACGTGGAACACTGAAGCTTTCTTT. This sequence joins TRBV30 and TRBJ1-1, with D possibly being TRBD1 (6 bases). V was clipped by 0 bases and J by 1 base, with 12 bases between them. Germline V gives CDR1 GTSNPN, CDR2 SVGIG (reference sequence). This CDR3 spans 15 amino acids.

This chain joins TRBV9 and TRBJ2-1; the D is unclear. Germline V CDR1 and CDR2: SGDLS, YYNGEE. The CDR3 runs 14 residues. The V and J ends lost 4 bases and 6 bases respectively, with 14 bases between them. CDR3 nucleotides: TGTGCCAGCAGCCCCCAGACTCCCCGCAATGAGCAGTTCTTC. Its translation: CASSPQTPRNEQFF.

The chain links TRBV19 to TRBJ1-1, with a weak D call TRBD1 (5 bases). The V gene lost 5 bases and the J gene lost 7 bases, with 14 bases spanning the gap. CDR1 is LNHDA and CDR2 is SQIVND in the germline V gene (reference sequence). The CDR3 length is 13 residues. The CDR3 loop reads CASSVGVYGEAFF. CDR3 coding DNA: TGTGCCAGTAGTGTAGGGGTTTATGGTGAAGCTTTCTTT.

This chain joins TRBV28 and TRBJ1-3, with 8 bases matching TRBD1. Germline V gene sequence: CDR1 MDHEN, CDR2 SYDVKM. The CDR3 extends over 14 amino acids. V shed 5 bases and J 11 bases; nucleotides not matched to a gene: 11. This CDR3 reads CASSPGTGPRAIYF. As DNA, the CDR3 is TGTGCCAGCAGTCCTGGGACAGGCCCCAGGGCCATATATTTT.

The table lists this clone with a count of one. The genes are TRBV19 and TRBJ2-1, with 7 bases fitting TRBD2. CDR3 length: 17 residues. Germline V gene lookup returns CDR1 LNHDA and CDR2 SQIVND (reference sequence). In DNA form, the CDR3 reads TGTGGCAAACAGTTGTGGGAAGGGACGGGAGGAGGAAATGAGCAGTTCTTC. Encoded protein: CGKQLWEGTGGGNEQFF.

The J gene is TRBJ2-6, the V gene TRBV27, with 11 positions matching TRBD1. Losses at the gene ends were 4 bases for V and 2 bases for J; bases not matched to a gene: 4. The germline gives CDR1 MNHEY, CDR2 SMNVEV (reference sequence). The CDR3 contains 17 residues. The CDR3 loop reads CASSWTGGAAGANVLTF. CDR3 nucleotide sequence: TGTGCCAGCAGTTGGACAGGGGGCGCGGCTGGGGCCAACGTCCTGACTTTC.

The rearrangement joins TRBV4-3 to TRBJ1-4; 9 positions agree with TRBD1. Unmatched junction bases numbered 6, after V lost 2 bases and J lost 8 bases. The CDR3 extends over 15 amino acids. CDR1 and CDR2 (germline): LGHNA, YSLEER. Here the CDR3 reads CASSQLGQGNEKLFF. The CDR3 nucleotides read TGCGCCAGCAGCCAACTGGGACAGGGAAACGAAAAACTGTTTTTT.

The rearrangement joins TRBV14 to TRBJ2-1; possible D gene TRBD2, 6 bases. V was pared by 3 bases and J by 2 bases, with 11 bases between. Germline CDR1 reads SGHDN; CDR2 reads FVKESK. The length of the CDR3 is 15 residues. The CDR3 sequence is CASSQGGPPYNEQFF. The CDR3 nucleotides read TGTGCCAGCAGCCAGGGAGGCCCTCCCTACAATGAGCAGTTCTTC.

The chain has TRBV3-1 (or the pseudogene TRBV3-2) and TRBJ2-5, with D tentatively TRBD2 (5 bases). CDR1 is LGHDT and CDR2 is YNNKEL in the germline V gene (reference sequence). This CDR3 spans 13 amino acids. V dropped 3 bases and J dropped 5 bases, with 10 bases sitting between them. Written as DNA, the CDR3 is TGTGCCAGCAGCCACCGGAGGTTGGAGACCCAGTACTTC. Amino acids: CASSHRRLETQYF.

The chain combines TRBV4-2 with TRBJ1-3; D is uncertain. Trimming stripped 2 bases from V and 0 bases from J, with 14 bases between. Germline CDR1 LGHNA, CDR2 YNFKEQ. The CDR3 contains 17 residues. The CDR3 loop reads CASSQPPLALSGNTIYF. The CDR3 DNA is TGTGCCAGCAGCCAACCTCCATTAGCCCTCTCTGGAAACACCATATATTTT.

The chain carries TRBV6-1 and TRBJ1-2; 7 nucleotides agree with TRBD1. Per germline, CDR1 MNHNS and CDR2 SASEGT. The V gene end was trimmed by 1 base and the J gene end by 4 bases; junction bases not matched to a gene: 6. This CDR3 has 15 residues. This CDR3 reads CASSEDGTVFYGYTF. The CDR3 DNA is TGTGCCAGCAGTGAAGACGGGACAGTGTTCTATGGCTACACCTTC.

This chain uses TRBV6-5 with TRBJ2-3; D uncertain. This CDR3 contains 15 residues. V lost 2 bases, J lost 4 bases, and 13 bases lay in between. From germline, CDR1 is MNHEY and CDR2 SVGAGI. CDR3 nucleotides: TGTGCCAGCAGTTACACCCCAAGAGGAGCAGATACGCAGTATTTT. It translates to CASSYTPRGADTQYF.

The V gene is TRBV12-5, the J gene TRBJ2-3; the match to TRBD2 covers 8 bases. The CDR3 has 15 residues. Trimming at V came to 6 bases and at J to 1 base, leaving 6 bases not matched to a gene. CDR1 and CDR2 from the germline V gene are LGHNT and FRNRAP. The CDR3 DNA reads as TGTGCTAGTGGGAGGGGACTAGAGGGCACAGATACGCAGTATTTT. Protein: CASGRGLEGTDTQYF.

This clone appeared a single time. This chain links TRBV2 with TRBJ2-5; D gene uncertain. The V end lost 4 bases, the J end lost 5 bases, and 11 bases lay between the germline ends. This CDR3 spans 13 amino acids. In germline, CDR1 is SNHLY, CDR2 FYNNEI. CDR3 sequence reads: CASSGVYSETQYF. The CDR3 DNA follows: TGTGCCAGCAGTGGTGTCTACTCGGAGACCCAGTACTTC.

This clone was detected only once. This rearrangement joins TRBV21-1 to TRBJ2-4; the D call TRBD1 from the table was never checked on the DNA. TRBV21-1 is a recognized pseudogene. This CDR3 is 15 amino acids long. The CDR3 is CASSRRQGARNIQYF. CDR3 in DNA: TGTGCCAGCAGCAGACGACAGGGGGCCAGAAACATTCAGTACTTC.

V and J are TRBV29-1 and TRBJ1-2; D might be TRBD1 (6 bases). Germline CDR1 reads SQVTM; CDR2 reads ANQGSEA. V lost 0 bases to trimming and J lost 2 bases, with 13 bases between them. CDR3 length: 15 amino acids. The CDR3 protein is CSVEDGLQGNYGYTF. The CDR3 DNA sequence: TGCAGCGTTGAAGATGGATTACAGGGAAACTATGGCTACACCTTC.

This clone was seen just once. The chain links TRBV18 to TRBJ2-3, with 7 positions matching TRBD2. Looked up from germline, CDR1 is KGHSH and CDR2 is LQKENI. V gave up 6 bases and J gave up 5 bases; unmatched junction bases: 8. This CDR3 has 14 amino acids. CDR3 residues: CASSPGRQEDTQYF. The CDR3 nucleotides read TGTGCCAGCTCCCCCGGGAGGCAAGAAGATACGCAGTATTTT.

This chain links TRBV28 with TRBJ2-2; 8 bases are shared with TRBD2. This CDR3 contains 17 residues. V lost 5 bases to trimming and J lost 3 bases; unmatched junction nucleotides: 11. Germline CDR1 is MDHEN and CDR2 is SYDVKM. The CDR3 DNA follows: TGTGCCAGCAGTGCCCACCCGGGGGGGGCGGACACCGGGGAGCTGTTTTTT. Protein sequence: CASSAHPGGADTGELFF.

With regard to this clone: Mismatch with germline at one junction end may stem from a read error. The genes are TRBV7-7 and TRBJ1-4; perhaps TRBD1 as D (6 bases). Per the germline V gene, CDR1 is SSHAT and CDR2 is FNYEAQ (reference sequence). The CDR3 covers 15 residues. The CDR3 sequence: CASSRGSGGSEKLFF. The CDR3 DNA reads as TGTGCTAGCAGCCGTGGAAGCGGGGGCTCTGAAAAACTGTTTTTT.

This chain uses TRBV18 with TRBJ2-2; TRBD1 agrees at 7 bases. This CDR3 has 15 residues. V lost 3 bases and J lost 2; bases outside the gene matches: 3. CDR1 and CDR2 from the germline V gene are KGHSH and LQKENI. CDR3 amino acids: CASSPRDSNTGELFF. The DNA for the CDR3 is TGTGCCAGCTCACCCAGGGACAGCAACACCGGGGAGCTGTTTTTT.

In its sample, this clone was seen once. The chain employs TRBV4-3 and TRBJ2-7, with D uncertain. With 0 bases removed from V and 2 bases from J, the gap between germline ends came to 8 bases. The CDR3 contains 14 residues. CDR1 and CDR2 (germline): LGHNA, YSLEER. CDR3 protein: CASSQEWGPYEQYF. Written as DNA, the CDR3 is TGCGCCAGCAGCCAAGAATGGGGTCCCTACGAGCAGTACTTC.

The chain couples TRBV29-1 to TRBJ2-3, with TRBD2 identical over 9 bases. CDR3 length: 14 amino acids. Trimming removed 6 bases from V and 4 bases from J; junction bases left unmatched: 8. Germline V lookup: CDR1 SQVTM, CDR2 ANQGSEA. The CDR3 here is CSVWTSESSDTQYF. For the CDR3, the DNA is TGCAGCGTATGGACTAGCGAGAGTTCAGATACGCAGTATTTT.

The V gene is TRBV11-1, the J gene TRBJ1-6; D uncertain. Looked up from germline, CDR1 is SGHAT and CDR2 is FQDESV (reference sequence). Between the trimmed V and J ends, which lost 3 bases and 7 bases, there was a span of 4 bases. The CDR3 consists of 12 residues. The CDR3 loop is CASSFPNSPLHF. The CDR3 DNA is TGTGCCAGCAGCTTCCCGAATTCACCCCTCCACTTT.

The chain joins TRBV6-5 to TRBJ2-3; D might be TRBD2 (6 bases). CDR1 and CDR2 from the germline V gene are MNHEY and SVGAGI. The CDR3 sequence is 15 residues long. V was cut by 6 bases and J by 3 bases, with 16 bases left in between. CDR3 coding DNA: TGTGCCAGCAGCGCAACCGGGACTTTGACAGATACGCAGTATTTT. This gives the protein CASSATGTLTDTQYF.

This clone was detected once. The chain employs TRBV7-3 and TRBJ2-2; the match to TRBD1 covers 8 bases. This CDR3 contains 15 residues. Germline values: CDR1 SGHTA, CDR2 FQGTGA. The V segment lost 5 bases and the J segment 2 bases; nucleotides outside the gene matches: 4. The CDR3 is CASSPQGANTGELFF. The CDR3 DNA reads as TGTGCCAGCAGCCCCCAGGGGGCCAACACCGGGGAGCTGTTTTTT. Looking up the rest from reference TRBV7-3 and TRBJ2-2 gives the full variable domain: GAGVSQTPSNKVTEKGKYVELRCDPISGHTALYWYRQSLGQGPEFLIYFQGTGAADDSGLPNDRFFAVRPEGSVSTLKIQRTERGDSAVYLCASSPQGANTGELFFGEGSRLTVL.